This T cell receptor beta chain was retrieved from a study of blood T cell repertoires in COVID-19. As for the study in general: PBMCs, B-cell-depleted T cells, or T cells provided the cDNA or gDNA that made up the material.

The CDR3 runs to 16 residues. The V and J ends lost 0 bases and 1 base respectively, with 11 bases between them. CDR1 is LGHNA and CDR2 is YSLEER in the germline V gene. The assay was immunoSEQ multiplex PCR, and TCRdb's table has in-frame clones only and misses some. The data hold over 300,000 clones, with roughly 90% observed a single time. Input material: peripheral blood. The receptor was derived from a man aged 40-55 years with acute or convalescent COVID-19. V gene TRBV4-3 combines with J gene TRBJ2-3, with a weak D call TRBD1 (5 bases). The CDR3 here is CASSQDWPRGTDTQYF. The DNA of the CDR3 is TGCGCCAGCAGCCAAGATTGGCCCAGGGGCACAGATACGCAGTATTTT.